This T cell receptor (beta chain) was captured by sequencing in a study of technical replicates of blood from four donors. Germline V lookup: CDR1 SGHNT, CDR2 YYREEE (reference sequence). The V gene end was trimmed by 4 bases and the J gene end by 5 bases; junction bases not matched to a gene: 6. The CDR3 is 14 residues long. The assay was immunoSEQ multiplex PCR, and TCRdb's table has in-frame clones only and misses some. The data contain 87,000 or so clones, 95% of them singletons. Sequenced: T cells isolated from PBMCs. The chain combines TRBV5-4 with TRBJ2-7, with 10 positions matching TRBD1. This clonotype originated in a human donor in good health. CDR3 coding DNA: TGTGCCAGCAGCGACAGGGGGCCGAGGAACGAGCAGTACTTC. It yields the protein CASSDRGPRNEQYF.